The rows below give T cell receptor beta chains drawn from one sample of a study of T cell repertoires in cytomegalovirus infection. Each CDR3 protein is one row after TCRdb ran MiXCR on the reads. Of about 900,000 distinct CDR3 sequences listed, approximately 32% are singletons. No antigen is known for these receptors. This specimen consisted of cultured CD8+ T cells from PBMCs, obtained from culture after CMV antigen stimulation. Receptors were obtained from a human donor in good health (CMV status not recorded). Some clones in this sample may be carry-over from other donors' samples. Both conserved end residues are part of each CDR3. Each record gives: J gene, clone size, D gene, V gene, CDR3 DNA, CDR3 protein. The D gene is left open where the match is weak. Not every row has a clone size; where given, it reads once, few, many or a size class.

J gene: TRBJ1-2; clone size: few; D gene: .; V gene: TRBV27; CDR3 DNA: TGTGCCAGCAGTGAAGACACTAACTATGGCTACACCTTC; CDR3 protein: CASSEDTNYGYTF
J gene: TRBJ2-1; clone size: few; D gene: .; V gene: TRBV29-1; CDR3 DNA: TGCAGCGTTCCGGGGGCCCTGTCCTACAATGAGCAGTTCTTC; CDR3 protein: CSVPGALSYNEQFF
J gene: TRBJ1-2; clone size: .; D gene: .; V gene: TRBV24-1; CDR3 DNA: TGTGCCACCAGCCCCCCTCCGGGGAGGGGTGGCTACACCTTC; CDR3 protein: CATSPPPGRGGYTF
J gene: TRBJ2-3; clone size: .; D gene: TRBD2; V gene: TRBV2; CDR3 DNA: TGTGCCAGCAGTGAAAGGGAGCGGGGTGCTAGCACAGATACGCAGTATTTT; CDR3 protein: CASSERERGASTDTQYF
J gene: TRBJ1-5; clone size: few; D gene: .; V gene: TRBV2; CDR3 DNA: TGTGCCAGCAGTGAAGGAGACAATAGCAATCAGCCCCAGCATTTT; CDR3 protein: CASSEGDNSNQPQHF
J gene: TRBJ1-5; clone size: .; D gene: TRBD1; V gene: TRBV15; CDR3 DNA: TGTGCCACCAGTAGACAGGGCCCTCAGCCCCAGCATTTT; CDR3 protein: CATSRQGPQPQHF
J gene: TRBJ1-2; clone size: .; D gene: .; V gene: TRBV29-1; CDR3 DNA: TGCAGCGTCGGGCCCCCAACGGGGTATGGCTACACCTTC; CDR3 protein: CSVGPPTGYGYTF
J gene: TRBJ2-5; clone size: .; D gene: .; V gene: TRBV18; CDR3 DNA: TGTGCCAGCTCATCCCCCGGGGGCTGGGAGACCCAGTACTTC; CDR3 protein: CASSSPGGWETQYF
J gene: TRBJ2-3; clone size: few; D gene: TRBD2; V gene: TRBV9; CDR3 DNA: TGTGCCAGCAGCCAGCGGGGGGGAGGAAAAGATACGCAGTATTTT; CDR3 protein: CASSQRGGGKDTQYF
J gene: TRBJ2-5; clone size: few; D gene: TRBD2; V gene: TRBV6-2/TRBV6-3; CDR3 DNA: TGTGCCAGCAGTCCGTACCGGGGGGTTCAAGAGACCCAGTACTTC; CDR3 protein: CASSPYRGVQETQYF
J gene: TRBJ2-5; clone size: .; D gene: TRBD2; V gene: TRBV6-6; CDR3 DNA: TGTGCCAGCAGTTACCTTGGACTAGCGGAGGACCAAGAGACCCAGTACTTC; CDR3 protein: CASSYLGLAEDQETQYF
J gene: TRBJ2-3; clone size: few; D gene: .; V gene: TRBV7-9; CDR3 DNA: TGTGCCAGCAGCCCCCGGGAGCCAGCTAGCACAGATACGCAGTATTTT; CDR3 protein: CASSPREPASTDTQYF
J gene: TRBJ2-1; clone size: .; D gene: .; V gene: TRBV27; CDR3 DNA: TGTGCCAGCAGTTTGACCTCCCCCGGCCCTTACGGCAATGAGCAGTTCTTC; CDR3 protein: CASSLTSPGPYGNEQFF
J gene: TRBJ1-2; clone size: .; D gene: TRBD1; V gene: TRBV27; CDR3 DNA: TGTGCCAGCAGTTCTCGACAGGGGAGGACTTTGGACTATGGCTACACCTTC; CDR3 protein: CASSSRQGRTLDYGYTF
J gene: TRBJ1-2; clone size: few; D gene: .; V gene: TRBV10-3; CDR3 DNA: TGTGCCATCAGGGACTTACCGACAGACAACTATGGCTACACCTTC; CDR3 protein: CAIRDLPTDNYGYTF
J gene: TRBJ2-7; clone size: .; D gene: .; V gene: TRBV13; CDR3 DNA: TGTGCCAGCAGCTTAGGGACAGTTCTATTCTACGAGCAGTACTTC; CDR3 protein: CASSLGTVLFYEQYF
J gene: TRBJ2-5; clone size: many; D gene: TRBD2; V gene: TRBV20-1; CDR3 DNA: TGCAGTGCTAGAAGGGATGCCGGGACTAGCGTTTTTTGGGAGACCCAGTACTTC; CDR3 protein: CSARRDAGTSVFWETQYF
J gene: TRBJ2-3; clone size: many; D gene: TRBD1; V gene: TRBV7-2; CDR3 DNA: TGTGCCAGCACTTGGACAGGGAACCCAGATACGCAGTATTTT; CDR3 protein: CASTWTGNPDTQYF
J gene: TRBJ2-1; clone size: once; D gene: .; V gene: TRBV12-3/TRBV12-4; CDR3 DNA: TGTGCCAGCAGTTTATGGGGGACCGACTACAATGAGCAGTTCTTC; CDR3 protein: CASSLWGTDYNEQFF
J gene: TRBJ2-1; clone size: .; D gene: TRBD2; V gene: TRBV6-2/TRBV6-3; CDR3 DNA: TGTGCCAGCAGTTACTCGAAGGTAGCGGGACACTACAATGAGCAGTTCTTC; CDR3 protein: CASSYSKVAGHYNEQFF
J gene: TRBJ1-2; clone size: .; D gene: TRBD1; V gene: TRBV29-1; CDR3 DNA: TGCAGCGTTGAACCTGGGACAGGGTCCTACTATGGCTACACCTTC; CDR3 protein: CSVEPGTGSYYGYTF
J gene: TRBJ2-1; clone size: .; D gene: TRBD2; V gene: TRBV20-1; CDR3 DNA: TGCAGTGCTAGCGGGGGGGCCGGTGGAAATGAGCAGTTCTTC; CDR3 protein: CSASGGAGGNEQFF
J gene: TRBJ1-3; clone size: .; D gene: TRBD1; V gene: TRBV6-5; CDR3 DNA: TGTGCCAGCAGCTCTGGACAGGCGCTCTCTGGAAACACCATATATTTT; CDR3 protein: CASSSGQALSGNTIYF
J gene: TRBJ2-3; clone size: few; D gene: .; V gene: TRBV10-3; CDR3 DNA: TGTGCCATCAGTGAGTCTGGGGTAATCACAGATACGCAGTATTTT; CDR3 protein: CAISESGVITDTQYF
J gene: TRBJ2-6; clone size: few; D gene: .; V gene: TRBV6-1; CDR3 DNA: TGTGCCAGCAGTGAACTCGCGGGGCCATCTGGGGCCAACGTCCTGACTTTC; CDR3 protein: CASSELAGPSGANVLTF
J gene: TRBJ2-3; clone size: .; D gene: TRBD2; V gene: TRBV10-3; CDR3 DNA: TGTGCCATCCGTCCCGGGGGGGGCTTAGATACGCAGTATTTT; CDR3 protein: CAIRPGGGLDTQYF
J gene: TRBJ1-1; clone size: .; D gene: TRBD1; V gene: TRBV6-6; CDR3 DNA: TGTGCCAGCAGTTACTCGAAGGACAGGGGGGTCACTGAAGCTTTCTTT; CDR3 protein: CASSYSKDRGVTEAFF
J gene: TRBJ2-1; clone size: few; D gene: .; V gene: TRBV12-3/TRBV12-4; CDR3 DNA: TGTGCCAGCAGTTATAACAGTTACAATGAGCAGTTCTTC; CDR3 protein: CASSYNSYNEQFF
J gene: TRBJ1-1; clone size: .; D gene: .; V gene: TRBV4-1; CDR3 DNA: TGCGCCAGCAGCCTCCCGACGGCGGCTGGTGGTGAAGCTTTCTTT; CDR3 protein: CASSLPTAAGGEAFF
J gene: TRBJ2-3; clone size: few; D gene: .; V gene: TRBV7-9; CDR3 DNA: TGTGCCAGCAGCTTAGATGGGGAAATAGATACGCAGTATTTT; CDR3 protein: CASSLDGEIDTQYF
J gene: TRBJ2-5; clone size: .; D gene: TRBD1; V gene: TRBV7-6; CDR3 DNA: TGTGCCAGTAGGCCCGGGACAGGGACGGGAGAGACCCAGTACTTC; CDR3 protein: CASRPGTGTGETQYF
J gene: TRBJ2-1; clone size: .; D gene: TRBD2; V gene: TRBV10-3; CDR3 DNA: TGTGCCATCAGTGAGTCGGGTAGCGGGGGGTTTGAGCAGTTCTTC; CDR3 protein: CAISESGSGGFEQFF
J gene: TRBJ2-3; clone size: many; D gene: .; V gene: TRBV7-2; CDR3 DNA: TGTGCCAGCAGCCCTACCGGTCGGGGACTCACAGATACGCAGTATTTT; CDR3 protein: CASSPTGRGLTDTQYF
J gene: TRBJ2-3; clone size: many; D gene: TRBD1; V gene: TRBV7-8; CDR3 DNA: TGTGCCAGCAGGGCGGACAGGGTTGATCCAGATACGCAGTATTTT; CDR3 protein: CASRADRVDPDTQYF
J gene: TRBJ1-3; clone size: few; D gene: .; V gene: TRBV25-1; CDR3 DNA: TGTGCCAGCAGCCTAGGGACATTTTATTTT; CDR3 protein: CASSLGTFYF
J gene: TRBJ2-2; clone size: .; D gene: .; V gene: TRBV6-6; CDR3 DNA: TGTGCCAGCAATCAGGGCGCGAACACCGGGGAGCTGTTTTTT; CDR3 protein: CASNQGANTGELFF
J gene: TRBJ1-1; clone size: .; D gene: TRBD1; V gene: TRBV7-9; CDR3 DNA: TGTGCCAGCAGCTTGGCAAACAGGGGGAACACTGAAGCTTTCTTT; CDR3 protein: CASSLANRGNTEAFF
J gene: TRBJ2-5; clone size: few; D gene: .; V gene: TRBV27; CDR3 DNA: TGTGCCAGCAGCCGGGGGCCGATGCCGACCGAGACCCAGTACTTC; CDR3 protein: CASSRGPMPTETQYF
J gene: TRBJ2-1; clone size: .; D gene: TRBD2; V gene: TRBV5-5; CDR3 DNA: TGTGCCAGCAGCTTGAGGTCCGGGCTAGCGGGGGTGGGGAATGAGCAGTTCTTC; CDR3 protein: CASSLRSGLAGVGNEQFF
J gene: TRBJ2-3; clone size: .; D gene: .; V gene: TRBV4-1; CDR3 DNA: TGCGCCAGCAGCCCCTTAGGGGGGTCGGACACAGATACGCAGTATTTT; CDR3 protein: CASSPLGGSDTDTQYF